The T cell receptor (beta chain) described here comes from a study of blood T cell repertoires in COVID-19. Germline values: CDR1 SGHNT, CDR2 YYREEE (reference sequence). V lost 4 bases and J 2 bases, leaving 9 bases between the germline ends. The CDR3 has 13 amino acids. Original processing notes: Amplification with reference gene primers provided the estimates of nucleated cell counts. Here immunoSEQ multiplex PCR was the method, and the copy in TCRdb shows in-frame clones only, minus some. D and trimming come from the DNA, and the V and J calls and clone size come from that table. This table has 53,000 or so clones, roughly 77% appearing once.

The chain is built from TRBV5-4 and TRBJ1-2; D may be TRBD1 (5 bases). Sequenced input: peripheral blood. This TCR was recovered from a man in his 70s with active or convalescent COVID-19. CDR3 sequence (DNA): TGTGCCAGCAGCCTCCAGGGAAACTATGGCTACACCTTC. Translating gives CASSLQGNYGYTF.